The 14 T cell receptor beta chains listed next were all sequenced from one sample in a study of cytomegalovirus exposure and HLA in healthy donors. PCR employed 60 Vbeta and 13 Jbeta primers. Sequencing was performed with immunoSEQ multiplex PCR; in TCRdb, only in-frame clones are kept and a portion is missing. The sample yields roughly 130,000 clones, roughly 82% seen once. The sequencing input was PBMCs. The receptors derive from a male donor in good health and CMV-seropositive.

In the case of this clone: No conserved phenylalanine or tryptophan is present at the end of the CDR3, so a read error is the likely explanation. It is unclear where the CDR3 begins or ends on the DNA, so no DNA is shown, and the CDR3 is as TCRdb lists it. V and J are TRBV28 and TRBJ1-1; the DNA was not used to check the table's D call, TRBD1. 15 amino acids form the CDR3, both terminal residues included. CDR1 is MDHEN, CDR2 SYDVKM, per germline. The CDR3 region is CASRSSSLRDRWDGV.

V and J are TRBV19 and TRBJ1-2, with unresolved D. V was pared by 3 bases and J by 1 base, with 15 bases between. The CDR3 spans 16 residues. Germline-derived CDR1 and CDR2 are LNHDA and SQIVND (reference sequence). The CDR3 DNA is TGTGCCAGTAGTATCTCCTTGGGCCGTCATAACTATGGCTACACCTTC. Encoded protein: CASSISLGRHNYGYTF.

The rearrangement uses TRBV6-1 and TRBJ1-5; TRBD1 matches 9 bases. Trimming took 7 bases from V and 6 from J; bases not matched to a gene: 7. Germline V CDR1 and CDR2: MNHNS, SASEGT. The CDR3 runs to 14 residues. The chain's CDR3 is CASTPTGGFQPQHF. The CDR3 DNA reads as TGTGCCAGCACCCCGACAGGGGGGTTTCAGCCCCAGCATTTT.

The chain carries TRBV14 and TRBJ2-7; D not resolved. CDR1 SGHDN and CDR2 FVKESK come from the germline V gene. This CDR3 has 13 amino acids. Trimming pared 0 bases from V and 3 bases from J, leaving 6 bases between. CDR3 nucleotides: TGTGCCAGCAGCCAAGAACAGTTCTACGAGCAGTACTTC. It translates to CASSQEQFYEQYF.

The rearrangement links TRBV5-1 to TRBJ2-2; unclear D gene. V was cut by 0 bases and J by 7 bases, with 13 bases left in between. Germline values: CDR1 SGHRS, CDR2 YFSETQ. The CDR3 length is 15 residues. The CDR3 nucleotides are TGCGCCAGCAGCTTGGATTCTCCTAATGTCGGGGAGCTGTTTTTT. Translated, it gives CASSLDSPNVGELFF.

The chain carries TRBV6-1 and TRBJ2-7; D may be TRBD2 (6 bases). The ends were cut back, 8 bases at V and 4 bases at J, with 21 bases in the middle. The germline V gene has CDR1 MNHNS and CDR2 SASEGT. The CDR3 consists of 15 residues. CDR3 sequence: CASRLTGTAVYEQYF. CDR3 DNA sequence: TGTGCCAGCCGCCTGACCGGGACTGCTGTTTACGAGCAGTACTTC.

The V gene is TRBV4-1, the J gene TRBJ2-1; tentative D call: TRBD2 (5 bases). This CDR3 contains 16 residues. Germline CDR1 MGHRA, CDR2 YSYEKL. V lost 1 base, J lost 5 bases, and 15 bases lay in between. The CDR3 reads CASSQVMYSDHNEQFF. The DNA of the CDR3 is TGCGCCAGCAGCCAAGTAATGTATAGCGACCACAATGAGCAGTTCTTC.

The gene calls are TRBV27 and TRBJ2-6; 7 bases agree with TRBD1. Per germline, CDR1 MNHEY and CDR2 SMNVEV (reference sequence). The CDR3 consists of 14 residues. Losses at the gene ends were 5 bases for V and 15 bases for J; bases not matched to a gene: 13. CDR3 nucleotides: TGTGCCAGCAGTGTTGGGGACAGTCTCGGCGGCCTGACTTTC. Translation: CASSVGDSLGGLTF. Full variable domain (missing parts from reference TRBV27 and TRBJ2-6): EAQVTQNPRYLITVTGKKLTVTCSQNMNHEYMSWYRQDPGLGLRQIYYSMNVEVTDKGDVPEGYKVSRKEKRNFPLILESPSPNQTSLYFCASSVGDSLGGLTFGAGSRLTVL.

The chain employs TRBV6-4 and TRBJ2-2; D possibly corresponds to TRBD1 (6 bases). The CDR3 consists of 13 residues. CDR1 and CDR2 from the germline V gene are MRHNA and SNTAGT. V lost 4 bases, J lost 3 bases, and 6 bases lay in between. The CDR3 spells CASSGTDTGELFF. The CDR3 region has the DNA TGTGCCAGCAGTGGGACAGACACCGGGGAGCTGTTTTTT.

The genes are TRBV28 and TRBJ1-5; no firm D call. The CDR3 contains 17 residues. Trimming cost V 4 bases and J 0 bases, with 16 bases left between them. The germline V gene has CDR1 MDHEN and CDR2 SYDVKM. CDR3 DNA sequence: TGTGCCAGCAGTTCGGCCCGCGGTGGATATAGCAATCAGCCCCAGCATTTT. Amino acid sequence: CASSSARGGYSNQPQHF.

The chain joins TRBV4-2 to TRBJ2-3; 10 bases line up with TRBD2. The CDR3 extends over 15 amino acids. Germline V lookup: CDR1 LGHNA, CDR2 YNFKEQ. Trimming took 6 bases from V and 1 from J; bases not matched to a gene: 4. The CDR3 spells CASSQREGGTDTQYF. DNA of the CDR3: TGTGCCAGCAGTCAGCGGGAGGGCGGCACAGATACGCAGTATTTT.

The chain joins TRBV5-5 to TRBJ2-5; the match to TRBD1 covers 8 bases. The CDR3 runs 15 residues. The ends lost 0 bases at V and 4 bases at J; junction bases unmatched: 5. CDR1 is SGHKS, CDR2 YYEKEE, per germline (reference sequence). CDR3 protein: CASSLDRGRRETQYF. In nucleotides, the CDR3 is TGTGCCAGCAGCTTGGACAGGGGGAGGAGAGAGACCCAGTACTTC.

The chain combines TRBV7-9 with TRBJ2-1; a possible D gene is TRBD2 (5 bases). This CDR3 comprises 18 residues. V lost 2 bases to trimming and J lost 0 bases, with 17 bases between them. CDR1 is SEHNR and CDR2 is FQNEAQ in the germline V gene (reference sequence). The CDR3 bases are TGTGCCAGCAGCTTAACTGAGGTGGCGGGTTTCTCCTACAATGAGCAGTTCTTC. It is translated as CASSLTEVAGFSYNEQFF.

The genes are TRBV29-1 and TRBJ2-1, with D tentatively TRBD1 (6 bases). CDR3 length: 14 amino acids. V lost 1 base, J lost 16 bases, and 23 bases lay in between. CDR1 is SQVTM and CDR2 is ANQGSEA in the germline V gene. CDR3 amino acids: CSVEGLPYMEGGFF. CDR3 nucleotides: TGCAGCGTTGAAGGCCTCCCCTACATGGAAGGGGGATTCTTC.